A single TCR beta chain is shown here with its context. The antigen is undetermined. V lost 1 base and J 2 bases, leaving 5 bases between the germline ends. The CDR3 totals 13 residues. Germline CDR1 MDHEN, CDR2 SYDVKM. This entry belongs to a study of cytomegalovirus exposure and HLA in healthy donors. Regarding the study as a whole: The study put under 200 TCR beta chains on its list as cytomegalovirus-associated. Common viral pathogens seemed to be connected with several of the most significant clusters, according to a later analysis. According to a later analysis, most TCR beta chains associated with CMV appeared HLA-restricted.

PCR amplification relied on 60 Vbeta primers (plus 13 Jbeta primers). Assay: immunoSEQ multiplex PCR; the TCRdb copy retains only in-frame clones and omits some. This table holds roughly 130,000 clones, roughly 70% found once. The chain carries TRBV28 and TRBJ1-1, with D uncertain. The sequencing sample was made of PBMCs. This sequence originates from a man aged 18 to 29 in good health and CMV-seropositive. CDR3 protein: CASSLLQNTEAFF. CDR3 DNA sequence: TGTGCCAGCAGTTTATTACAAAACACTGAAGCTTTCTTT.